This T cell receptor beta chain was sequenced for a study of shared clonotypes between healthy human individuals. Findings and limits, study-wide: Generation probability values for non-shared clonotypes were lower than those for clonotypes shared by all four donors.

TCRdb keeps only in-frame clones here, not all; method: immunoSEQ multiplex PCR. The sample yields about a million clones, 65% to 75% seen once. Germline lookup yields CDR1 ENHRY and CDR2 SYGVKD. This CDR3 has 12 amino acids. V lost 6 bases and J 5 bases, leaving 10 bases between the germline ends. Of note for this clone: Its specificity is unknown.

Source material: memory CD4+ T cells sorted from blood. Subset noted: CD45RA-negative fraction. This clonotype was sampled from a man between 18 and 29 years old in good health. The chain carries TRBV10-3 and TRBJ2-5, with D unresolved. As DNA, the CDR3 is TGTGCCATCAGCTCTAGTCAGGAGACCCAGTACTTC. This sequence encodes CAISSSQETQYF.